This record looks at one T cell receptor beta chain sequence and its context. CDR3 length: 18 residues. In germline, CDR1 is MNHEY, CDR2 SMNVEV (reference sequence). J was trimmed by 0 bases and V by 10 bases; bases with no gene match: 13. The sample originates from a study of PD-L1 blockade in urothelial cancer. For the study at large: Atezolizumab, begun by patients around 2014, was given at 1,200 mg intravenously every 3 weeks. Investigators checked blood 3 weeks (second dose) and 6 weeks after treatment start. Across blood samples, T cells had a median count of approximately 130,000.

Time point given: pretreatment peripheral blood. Every PCR got spiked synthetic TCR analog templates. Here immunoSEQ multiplex PCR was the method, and the copy in TCRdb shows in-frame clones only, minus some. The sample contains tens of thousands of clones, around 85% of which appear only once. The origin of this receptor is a man aged 55 to 70 with urothelial cancer. The chain uses TRBV27 and TRBJ2-2; 11 bases fit TRBD1. The specimen comprised PBMCs, sampled around atezolizumab (anti-PD-L1) treatment. This chain's CDR3 is CATSPGQGVSPNTGELFF. The CDR3 bases are TGTGCCACCTCACCGGGACAGGGGGTGTCCCCGAACACCGGGGAGCTGTTTTTT.